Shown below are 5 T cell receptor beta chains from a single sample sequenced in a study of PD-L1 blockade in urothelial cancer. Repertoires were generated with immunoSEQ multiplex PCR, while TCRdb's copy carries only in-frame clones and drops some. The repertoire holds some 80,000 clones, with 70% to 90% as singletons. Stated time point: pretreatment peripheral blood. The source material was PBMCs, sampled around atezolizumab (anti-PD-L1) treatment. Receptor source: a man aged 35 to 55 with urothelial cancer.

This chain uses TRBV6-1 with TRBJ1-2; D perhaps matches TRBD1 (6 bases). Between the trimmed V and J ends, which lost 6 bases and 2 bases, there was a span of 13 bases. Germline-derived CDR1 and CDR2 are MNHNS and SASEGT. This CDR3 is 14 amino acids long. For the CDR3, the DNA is TGTGCCAGCAGCGCAGCTACAGGGAACTATGGCTACACCTTC. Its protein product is CASSAATGNYGYTF.

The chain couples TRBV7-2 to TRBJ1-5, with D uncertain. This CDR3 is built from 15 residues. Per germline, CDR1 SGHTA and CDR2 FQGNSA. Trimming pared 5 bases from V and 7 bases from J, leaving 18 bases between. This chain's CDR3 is CASSGSWAPRQPQHF. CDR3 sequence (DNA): TGTGCCAGCAGCGGCTCCTGGGCGCCCCGGCAGCCCCAGCATTTT.

CDR3 in DNA: TGTGCCAGCAGCCCCCGACAGACAGATACGCAGTATTTT. It encodes CASSPRQTDTQYF. The chain links TRBV13 to TRBJ2-3; D might be TRBD1 (5 bases). Trimming left V 5 bases short and J 3 bases short, with 9 bases between. Germline-derived CDR1 and CDR2 are PRHDT and FYEKMQ (reference sequence). The CDR3 totals 13 residues.

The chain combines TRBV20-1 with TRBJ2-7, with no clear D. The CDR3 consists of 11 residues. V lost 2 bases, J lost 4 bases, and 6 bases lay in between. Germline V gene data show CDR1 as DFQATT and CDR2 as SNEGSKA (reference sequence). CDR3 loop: CSARNLYEQYF. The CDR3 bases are TGCAGTGCTAGAAACTTATACGAGCAGTACTTC.

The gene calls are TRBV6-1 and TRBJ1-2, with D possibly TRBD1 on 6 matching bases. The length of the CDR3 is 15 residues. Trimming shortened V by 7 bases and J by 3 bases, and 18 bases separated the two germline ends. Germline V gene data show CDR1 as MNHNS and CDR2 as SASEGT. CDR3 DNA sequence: TGTGCCAGCACCCAAGGCCAGGGGAGCTACTATGGCTACACCTTC. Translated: CASTQGQGSYYGYTF.